The sequence of this T cell receptor beta chain was determined in a study of blood T cell repertoires in COVID-19. Whole-study context: The origin of the acute and convalescent COVID-19 samples was the United States, Italy and Spain. Sample material is recorded as cDNA or gDNA derived from T cells, B-cell-depleted T cells, or PBMCs.

Original methodology: The assay estimated nucleated cells by amplifying reference gene primers. Assay used: immunoSEQ multiplex PCR; TCRdb lists only in-frame clones, some missing. The V and J calls and the clone size are those of that table, but D and trimming were determined from the DNA. Of 360,000 or so clones in the sample, around 86% were seen once. Per germline, CDR1 MNHEY and CDR2 SMNVEV (reference sequence). Trimming took off 5 bases at V and 2 bases at J, with 7 bases between the two ends. The CDR3 has 12 amino acids. Those who participated ranged in age from roughly 18 to 100 years and resided in about two dozen US areas.

The chain couples TRBV27 to TRBJ2-7; tentative D call: TRBD1 (5 bases). This TCR derives from a woman in her 50s who had recovered from COVID-19. The specimen was PBMCs or T cells enriched from blood (not recorded which). DNA for the CDR3: TGTGCCAGCAGTACAGGAACCTACGAGCAGTACTTC. Translated, it gives CASSTGTYEQYF.